This TCR beta chain was captured by sequencing in a study of T cells in Graves' hyperthyroidism and ophthalmopathy. Study conclusions and caveats: Most clonotypes expanded in thyroid above 0.001 were likewise present in blood.

Per germline, CDR1 ENHRY and CDR2 SYGVKD. This CDR3 is 16 amino acids long. The V end lost 4 bases, the J end lost 2 bases, and 17 bases lay between the germline ends. As regards this clonotype: Its specificity is unknown.

TCR beta CDR3 sequences were amplified from RNA transcripts. A set of HTBI primers served as the primers for a first-round RT-PCR of the TCR CDR3. TCRdb re-called the multiplex PCR reads with MiXCR, one entry per CDR3 protein. This sample carries 500,000 to 600,000 distinct CDR3 sequences, 35% to 55% of them seen once, and the ten largest clones take about 20%. This clonotype was obtained from an adult woman with Graves' disease, either hyperthyroidism or ophthalmopathy (not recorded which). The chain joins TRBV10-3 to TRBJ1-2, with unresolved D. Input material: peripheral blood or thyroid tissue (not recorded which). The CDR3 protein is CAISARAPGINYGYTF. CDR3 in DNA: TGTGCCATCAGTGCTAGAGCTCCCGGGATCAACTATGGCTACACCTTC.